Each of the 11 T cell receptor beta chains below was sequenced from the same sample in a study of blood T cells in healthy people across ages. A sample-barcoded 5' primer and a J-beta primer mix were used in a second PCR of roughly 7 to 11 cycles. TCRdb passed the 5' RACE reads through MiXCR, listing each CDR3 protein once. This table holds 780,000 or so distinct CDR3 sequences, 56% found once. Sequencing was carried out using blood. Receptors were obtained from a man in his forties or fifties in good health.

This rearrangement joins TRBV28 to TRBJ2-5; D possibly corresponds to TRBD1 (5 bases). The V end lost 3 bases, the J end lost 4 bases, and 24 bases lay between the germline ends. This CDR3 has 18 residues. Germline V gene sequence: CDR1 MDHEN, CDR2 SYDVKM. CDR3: CASSFQGGNLTSRETQYF. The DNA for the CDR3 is TGTGCCAGCAGTTTTCAGGGCGGAAACCTTACCTCCCGAGAGACCCAGTACTTC.

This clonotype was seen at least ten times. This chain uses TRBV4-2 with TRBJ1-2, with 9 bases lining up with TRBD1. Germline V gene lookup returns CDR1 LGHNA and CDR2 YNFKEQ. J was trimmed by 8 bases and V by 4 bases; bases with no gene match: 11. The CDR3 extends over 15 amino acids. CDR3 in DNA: TGTGCCAGCAGCCGAGAAGCACAGGGGGCGGAGGGCTACACCTTC. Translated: CASSREAQGAEGYTF.

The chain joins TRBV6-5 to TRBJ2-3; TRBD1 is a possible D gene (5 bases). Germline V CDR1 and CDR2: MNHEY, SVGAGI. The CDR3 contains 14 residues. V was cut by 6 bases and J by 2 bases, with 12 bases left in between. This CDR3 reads CASRVTGPTDTQYF. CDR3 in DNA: TGTGCCAGCAGGGTTACAGGACCCACAGATACGCAGTATTTT.

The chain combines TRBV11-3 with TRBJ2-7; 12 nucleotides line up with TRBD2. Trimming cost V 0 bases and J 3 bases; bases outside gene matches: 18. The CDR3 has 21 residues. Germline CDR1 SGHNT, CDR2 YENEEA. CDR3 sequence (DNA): TGTGCCAGCAGCTTAGAAGGGCGACTAGCGGGAGATGCCGCGAGGATCTACGAGCAGTACTTC. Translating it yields CASSLEGRLAGDAARIYEQYF.

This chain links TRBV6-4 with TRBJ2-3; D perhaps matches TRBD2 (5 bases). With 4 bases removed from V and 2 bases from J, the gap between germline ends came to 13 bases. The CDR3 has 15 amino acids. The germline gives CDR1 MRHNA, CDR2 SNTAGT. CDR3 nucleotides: TGTGCCAGCAGTGTAGAGCGGTCGATCACAGATACGCAGTATTTT. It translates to CASSVERSITDTQYF.

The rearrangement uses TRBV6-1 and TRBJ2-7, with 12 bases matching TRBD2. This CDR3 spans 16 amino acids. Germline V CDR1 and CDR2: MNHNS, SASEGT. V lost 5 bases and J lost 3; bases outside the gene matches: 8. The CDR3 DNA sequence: TGTGCCAGCAGTCCCACCGGGACTAGCGGGTTCTACGAGCAGTACTTC. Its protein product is CASSPTGTSGFYEQYF.

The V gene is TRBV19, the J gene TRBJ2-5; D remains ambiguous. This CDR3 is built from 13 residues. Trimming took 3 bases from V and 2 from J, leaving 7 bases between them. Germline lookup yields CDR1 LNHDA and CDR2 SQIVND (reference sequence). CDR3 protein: CASSIGRQETQYF. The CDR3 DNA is TGTGCCAGTAGTATTGGCAGACAAGAGACCCAGTACTTC.

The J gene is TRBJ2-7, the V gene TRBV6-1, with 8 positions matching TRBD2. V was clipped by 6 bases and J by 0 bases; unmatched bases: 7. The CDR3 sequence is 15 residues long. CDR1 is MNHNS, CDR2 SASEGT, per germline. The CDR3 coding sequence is TGTGCCAGCAGGACTATAGCGGGAAGCTCCTACGAGCAGTACTTC. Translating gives CASRTIAGSSYEQYF.

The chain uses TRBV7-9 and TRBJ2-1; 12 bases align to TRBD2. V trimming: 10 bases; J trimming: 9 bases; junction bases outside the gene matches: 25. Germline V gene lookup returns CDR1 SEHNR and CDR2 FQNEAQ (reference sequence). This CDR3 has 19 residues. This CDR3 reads CATTTLTPETSGRLGEQFF. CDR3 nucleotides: TGTGCCACCACTACACTGACCCCCGAGACTAGCGGGAGATTGGGTGAGCAGTTCTTC.

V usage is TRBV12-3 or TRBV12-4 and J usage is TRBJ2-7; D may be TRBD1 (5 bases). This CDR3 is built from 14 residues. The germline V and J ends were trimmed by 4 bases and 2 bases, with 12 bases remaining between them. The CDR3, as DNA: TGTGCCAGCAGTTCTATGACAGTTCCCTACGAGCAGTACTTC. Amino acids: CASSSMTVPYEQYF.

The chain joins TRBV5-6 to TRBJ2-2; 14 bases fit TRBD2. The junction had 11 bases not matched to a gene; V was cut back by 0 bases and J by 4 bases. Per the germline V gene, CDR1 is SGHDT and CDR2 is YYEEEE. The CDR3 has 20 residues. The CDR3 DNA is TGTGCCAGCAGCTTGGCCAGTGGGGGGACTAGCGGGAGTGTCACCGGGGAGCTGTTTTTT. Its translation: CASSLASGGTSGSVTGELFF.